One sample yielded the 18 T cell receptor beta chains listed below, sequenced in a study of blood T cells in healthy people across ages. Combining a sample-barcoded 5' primer with a J-beta primer mix, a second PCR ran for roughly 7 to 12 cycles. TCRdb analysed the 5' RACE reads with MiXCR anew, one entry per CDR3 protein. The table lists some 900,000 distinct CDR3 sequences, about 44% of them singletons. Sequencing input: blood. The receptors derive from a man younger than 40 in good health.

The V and J genes are TRBV20-1 and TRBJ2-3; D gene ambiguous. V was pared by 5 bases and J by 1 base, with 10 bases between. From germline, CDR1 is DFQATT and CDR2 SNEGSKA (reference sequence). The CDR3 runs 13 residues. The CDR3 region is CSAQTPGTDTQYF. The CDR3 DNA reads as TGCAGTGCTCAGACGCCCGGCACAGATACGCAGTATTTT.

This clonotype was picked up many times. The chain links TRBV29-1 to TRBJ2-7, with TRBD1 as a possible D gene (5 bases). Germline CDR1 is SQVTM and CDR2 is ANQGSEA. The CDR3 runs 12 residues. V was pared by 7 bases and J by 0 bases, with 10 bases between. This CDR3 reads CSGGRDSYEQYF. The DNA of the CDR3 is TGCAGCGGAGGCAGGGACTCCTACGAGCAGTACTTC.

The chain couples TRBV27 to TRBJ1-2; 11 bases match TRBD1. Germline CDR1 is MNHEY and CDR2 is SMNVEV (reference sequence). V shed 6 bases, J shed 4 bases, and the junction held 7 bases outside the gene matches. The CDR3 sequence is 15 residues long. DNA for the CDR3: TGTGCCAGCAGCCATGGACAGGGGGCGGGCTATGGCTACACCTTC. Its protein product is CASSHGQGAGYGYTF.

The chain is built from TRBV19 and TRBJ2-5; 8 bases agree with TRBD1. The CDR3 contains 14 residues. Germline trimming cut 6 bases from V and 11 bases from J; bases unmatched to any gene: 14. Germline CDR1 is LNHDA and CDR2 is SQIVND (reference sequence). The CDR3 DNA reads as TGTGCCAGTAGATCCGGGACAGGATCCTACAAGCAGTACTTC. It codes for CASRSGTGSYKQYF. The full variable domain, its missing parts supplied by reference TRBV19 and TRBJ2-5, is DGGITQSPKYLFRKEGQNVTLSCEQNLNHDAMYWYRQDPGQGLRLIYYSQIVNDFQKGDIAEGYSVSREKKESFPLTVTSAQKNPTAFYLCASRSGTGSYKQYFGPGTRLLVL.

The J gene is TRBJ2-1, the V gene TRBV24-1, with 8 bases identical to TRBD2. Germline CDR1 reads KGHDR; CDR2 reads SFDVKD. CDR3 length: 13 amino acids. The trim removed 3 bases at V and 11 bases at J, leaving 5 bases unmatched. The CDR3 is CATSDVGLAQQFF. CDR3 DNA sequence: TGTGCCACCAGTGATGTTGGACTAGCACAGCAGTTCTTC.

The chain combines TRBV4-3 with TRBJ2-5; possible D gene TRBD1, 6 bases. Germline V lookup: CDR1 LGHNA, CDR2 YSLEER. The germline V and J ends were trimmed by 0 bases and 9 bases, with 11 bases remaining between them. The CDR3 has 13 amino acids. The chain's CDR3 is CASSQEGRGPQYF. The CDR3 DNA follows: TGCGCCAGCAGCCAAGAGGGCAGGGGACCCCAGTACTTC.

Many counts were recorded for this clonotype. This chain links TRBV9 with TRBJ2-5; D uncertain. V lost 0 bases and J 1 base, leaving 7 bases between the germline ends. Germline values: CDR1 SGDLS, CDR2 YYNGEE. This CDR3 region has 14 residues. This CDR3 reads CASSVGGLQETQYF. The CDR3 nucleotides are TGTGCCAGCAGCGTAGGGGGTCTCCAAGAGACCCAGTACTTC.

This clonotype was counted once. CDR3 nucleotides: TGTGCCAGCAGTGACCTTCGAAGGACAGGGAAAGAAGCTTTCTTT. It is translated as CASSDLRRTGKEAFF. The gene calls are TRBV6-1 and TRBJ1-1; TRBD1 matches 8 bases. The V segment lost 3 bases and the J segment 8 bases; nucleotides outside the gene matches: 11. This CDR3 region has 15 residues. CDR1 and CDR2 (germline): MNHNS, SASEGT.

The V gene is TRBV11-3, the J gene TRBJ2-1; D is unclear. Per the germline V gene, CDR1 is SGHNT and CDR2 is YENEEA. The CDR3 sequence is 14 residues long. V was pared by 7 bases and J by 0 bases, with 10 bases between. The DNA of the CDR3 is TGTGCCAGCAACACACCCAGCTCCTACAATGAGCAGTTCTTC. Protein: CASNTPSSYNEQFF.

This chain joins TRBV28 and TRBJ2-7; D possibly corresponds to TRBD1 (6 bases). CDR1 is MDHEN and CDR2 is SYDVKM in the germline V gene. V lost 5 bases, J lost 1 base, and 12 bases lay in between. The CDR3 spans 14 residues. This chain's CDR3 is CASSIDRPSYEQYF. The CDR3, as DNA: TGTGCCAGCAGTATTGACAGGCCTTCCTACGAGCAGTACTTC.

This clonotype appeared a few times. The chain couples TRBV4-3 to TRBJ2-1; D unresolved. The CDR3 sequence is 15 residues long. The germline V gene has CDR1 LGHNA and CDR2 YSLEER. V was trimmed by 3 bases and J by 0 bases, leaving 9 bases between them. The CDR3 sequence: CASSQTRSSYNEQFF. DNA for the CDR3: TGCGCCAGCAGCCAGACACGGAGCTCCTACAATGAGCAGTTCTTC.

In its sample, this clonotype was seen many times. The chain recombines TRBV6-5 with TRBJ2-3; weak D call: TRBD1 (7 bases). Germline assignment: CDR1 MNHEY and CDR2 SVGAGI. CDR3 length equals 16 residues. V lost 3 bases, J lost 2 bases, and 15 bases lay in between. The CDR3 nucleotides are TGTGCCAGCAGTTATCGGGGCGGGACAGACACAGATACGCAGTATTTT. Its translation: CASSYRGGTDTDTQYF.

This sequence joins TRBV2 and TRBJ2-5; D remains ambiguous. Near its end, the DNA agrees better with TRBJ2-7, so the J call may be wrong. CDR3 length equals 13 residues. Per germline, CDR1 SNHLY and CDR2 FYNNEI. This CDR3 is CASSESRDYEQYF. CDR3 in DNA: TGTGCCAGCAGTGAAAGTAGAGACTACGAGCAGTACTTC.

V gene TRBV7-9 combines with J gene TRBJ2-7; D is unresolved. This CDR3 has 13 residues. The V end lost 5 bases, the J end lost 4 bases, and 12 bases lay between the germline ends. The germline V gene encodes CDR1 SEHNR and CDR2 FQNEAQ (reference sequence). The CDR3 sequence is CASSPIASYEQYF. CDR3 coding DNA: TGTGCCAGCAGCCCGATTGCGAGTTACGAGCAGTACTTC. Full variable domain (missing parts from reference TRBV7-9 and TRBJ2-7): DTGVSQNPRHKITKRGQNVTFRCDPISEHNRLYWYRQTLGQGPEFLTYFQNEAQLEKSRLLSDRFSAERPKGSFSTLEIQRTEQGDSAMYLCASSPIASYEQYFGPGTRLTVT.

The table lists this clonotype with a few counts. The chain employs TRBV4-2 and TRBJ2-5, with D possibly TRBD2 on 5 matching bases. CDR3 length: 14 residues. CDR1 LGHNA and CDR2 YNFKEQ come from the germline V gene. V lost 2 bases to trimming and J lost 5 bases, with 12 bases between them. The CDR3 here is CASSQTTGKETQYF. CDR3 bases: TGTGCCAGCAGCCAAACTACGGGGAAGGAGACCCAGTACTTC.

The genes are TRBV7-9 and TRBJ2-5; D perhaps matches TRBD1 (6 bases). V gave up 0 bases and J gave up 10 bases, with 12 bases separating them. Germline CDR1 and CDR2: SEHNR and FQNEAQ (reference sequence). The CDR3 contains 13 residues. CDR3 residues: CASSLAPSGVQYF. CDR3 in DNA: TGTGCCAGCAGCTTAGCGCCGTCAGGGGTCCAGTACTTC.

This rearrangement joins TRBV28 to TRBJ2-7, with TRBD2 identical over 11 bases. CDR1 and CDR2 from the germline V gene are MDHEN and SYDVKM. The CDR3 covers 15 residues. V lost 4 bases to trimming and J lost 2 bases; unmatched junction nucleotides: 4. The CDR3 is CASSSPSGGTYEQYF. The CDR3 coding sequence is TGTGCCAGCAGTTCACCTAGCGGGGGGACCTACGAGCAGTACTTC.

This clonotype has a handful of counts. The chain has TRBV7-8 and TRBJ2-4; no clear D. The J call may be mistaken, given a closer DNA end match to TRBJ2-7. This CDR3 is built from 15 residues. Per the germline V gene, CDR1 is SGHVS and CDR2 is FQNEAQ. The CDR3 protein is CASSLVPGRLYEQYF. The DNA of the CDR3 is TGTGCCAGCAGCTTAGTCCCCGGACGGCTGTACGAGCAGTACTTC.